This TCR beta chain is drawn from a study of OX40 agonist ivuxolimab in advanced cancers. Study-wide background: Across the patients, intravenous ivuxolimab was delivered every 2 weeks at 0.01 to 10 mg/kg.

On cycle 4 day 1 and cycle 7 day 1, as well as at baseline, blood was sampled. General study points: Among expanded peripheral T cells, antigen specificity went undetermined. Blood T cells, both CD4+ and CD8+, expanded clonally by week 6 at 0.1 to 3.0 mg/kg.

Points on this clone: What it binds is unknown.

Sequencing was performed with immunoSEQ multiplex PCR; in TCRdb, only in-frame clones are kept and a portion is missing. Here the sample spans 98,000 or so clones, about 91% being singletons. The germline V gene has CDR1 LGHNA and CDR2 YSLEER. Trimming left V 4 bases short and J 0 bases short, with 5 bases between. The CDR3 spans 13 residues. Sequenced here: CD4+ or CD8+ T cells sorted from blood, sampled in a trial of the OX40 agonist ivuxolimab. The rearrangement links TRBV4-3 to TRBJ2-3; no clear D. The source of this sequence is an adult with an advanced solid tumor such as melanoma, head and neck, liver or kidney cancer. The CDR3 nucleotides are TGCGCCAGCAGCCTGGGGAGCACAGATACGCAGTATTTT. Amino acids: CASSLGSTDTQYF.